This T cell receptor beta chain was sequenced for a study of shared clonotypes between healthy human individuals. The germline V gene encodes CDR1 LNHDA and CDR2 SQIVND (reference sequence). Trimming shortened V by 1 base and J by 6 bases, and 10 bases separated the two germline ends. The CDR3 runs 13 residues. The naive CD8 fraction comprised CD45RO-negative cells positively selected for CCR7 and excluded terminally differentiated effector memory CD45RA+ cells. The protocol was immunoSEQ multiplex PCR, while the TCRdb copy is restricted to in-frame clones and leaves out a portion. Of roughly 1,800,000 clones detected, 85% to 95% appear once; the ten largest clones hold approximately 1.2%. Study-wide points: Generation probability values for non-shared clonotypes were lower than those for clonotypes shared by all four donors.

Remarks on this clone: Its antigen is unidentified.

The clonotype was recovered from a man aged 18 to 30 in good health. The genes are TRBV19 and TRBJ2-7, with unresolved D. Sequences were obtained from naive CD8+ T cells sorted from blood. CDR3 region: CASSIGGVAEQYF. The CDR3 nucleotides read TGTGCCAGTAGTATAGGTGGGGTTGCCGAGCAGTACTTC.